The clone carrying this T cell receptor (beta chain) was observed many times. The target antigen is unknown. These data belong to a study of CD8+CD57+ T cells in acquired aplastic anemia. At the level of the study: Sorted CD4+ and CD8+ cells yielded around 3.3 ug of DNA on average.

The template for TCR beta VDJ and CDR3 sequence profiling was genomic DNA. One entry per CDR3 protein, called by TCRdb with MiXCR from the reads. The sample gives about 150,000 distinct CDR3 sequences, around two fifths of which show up once; 6.5% to 10% is in the top ten. Study-level findings and limits: The CD8+ Simpson's diversity of patients and controls was not significantly different.

This TCR was sampled from a human donor in good health, serving as a control. Material for sequencing was sorted CD4+, CD8+, or CD8+CD57+ T cells (not recorded which) from PBMCs.

The CDR3: CSASRQGGNSPLHF. Here the CDR3 DNA reads TGCAGTGCTAGTCGGCAGGGCGGTAATTCACCCCTCCACTTT. V usage is TRBV20-1 and J usage is TRBJ1-6, with D perhaps matching TRBD1 (5 bases). This CDR3 has 14 amino acids. Germline-derived CDR1 and CDR2 are DFQATT and SNEGSKA (reference sequence). Trimming took off 3 bases at V and 6 bases at J, with 12 bases between the two ends.